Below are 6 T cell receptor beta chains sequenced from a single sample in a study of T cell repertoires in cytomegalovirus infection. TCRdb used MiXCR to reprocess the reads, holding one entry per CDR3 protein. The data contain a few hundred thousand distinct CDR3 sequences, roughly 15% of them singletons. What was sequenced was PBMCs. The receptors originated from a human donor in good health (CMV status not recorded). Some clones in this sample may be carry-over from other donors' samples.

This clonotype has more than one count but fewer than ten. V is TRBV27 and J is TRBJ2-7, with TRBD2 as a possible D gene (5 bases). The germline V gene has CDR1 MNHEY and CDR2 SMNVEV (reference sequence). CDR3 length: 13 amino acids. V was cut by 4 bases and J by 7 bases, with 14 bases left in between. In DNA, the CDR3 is TGTGCCAGCAGTTCGTTAGGGCCGGGAGAGCAGTACTTC. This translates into CASSSLGPGEQYF.

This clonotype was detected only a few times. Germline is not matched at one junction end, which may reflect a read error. CDR3 nucleotide sequence: TGCAGTGCCAGAGGGTCTAGCACAGATACGCAGTATTTT. Its protein product is CSARGSSTDTQYF. This chain connects TRBV20-1 to TRBJ2-3, with D tentatively TRBD2 (5 bases). The CDR3 runs to 13 residues. From germline, CDR1 is DFQATT and CDR2 SNEGSKA (reference sequence).

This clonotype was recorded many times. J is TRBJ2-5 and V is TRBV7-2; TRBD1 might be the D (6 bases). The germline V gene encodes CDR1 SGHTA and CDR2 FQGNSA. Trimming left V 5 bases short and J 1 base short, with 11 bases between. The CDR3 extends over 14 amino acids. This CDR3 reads CASSPQTGQETQYF. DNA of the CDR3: TGTGCCAGCAGCCCGCAGACAGGCCAAGAGACCCAGTACTTC.

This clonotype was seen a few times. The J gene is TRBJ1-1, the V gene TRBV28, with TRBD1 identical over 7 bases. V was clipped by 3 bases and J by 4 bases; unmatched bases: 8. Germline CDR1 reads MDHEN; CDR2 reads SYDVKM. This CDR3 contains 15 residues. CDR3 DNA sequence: TGTGCCAGCAGTTTTCACCAGACAGGGACCACTGAAGCTTTCTTT. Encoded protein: CASSFHQTGTTEAFF.

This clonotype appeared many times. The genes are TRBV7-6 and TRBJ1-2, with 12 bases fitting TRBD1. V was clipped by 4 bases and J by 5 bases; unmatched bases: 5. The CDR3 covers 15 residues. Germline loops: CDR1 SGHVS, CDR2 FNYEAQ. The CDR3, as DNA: TGTGCCAGCAGCTCTCCGGGACAGGGGGCGTATGGCTACACCTTC. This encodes CASSSPGQGAYGYTF.

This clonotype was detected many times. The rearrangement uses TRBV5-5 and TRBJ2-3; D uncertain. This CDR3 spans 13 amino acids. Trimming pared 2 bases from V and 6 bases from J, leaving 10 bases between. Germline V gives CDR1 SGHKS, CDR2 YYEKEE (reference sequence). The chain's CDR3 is CASSFTVPDTQYF. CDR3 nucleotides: TGTGCCAGCAGCTTTACGGTTCCGGATACGCAGTATTTT.